Below, 23 T cell receptor beta chains from the same sample are listed, as sequenced in a study of spatial heterogeneity in lung cancer. TCRdb analysed the 5' RACE reads with MiXCR anew, one entry per CDR3 protein. The sample records approximately 17,000 distinct CDR3 sequences, more than 6.5% being singletons. Study results and limitations: Expanded intratumoral alpha and beta TCR counts tracked tumor mutation counts.

Which antigens these TCRs recognize remains unknown. Specified time point: sample taken at primary tumor resection. Sample: lung tumor tissue, taken at surgery. These receptors were taken from a male donor with early-stage non-small cell lung cancer.

A few counts support this clonotype. J is TRBJ2-1 and V is TRBV15; D possibly corresponds to TRBD1 (5 bases). The germline gives CDR1 LNHNV, CDR2 YYDKDF (reference sequence). CDR3 size: 16 residues. V gave up 3 bases and J gave up 0 bases, with 12 bases separating them. The CDR3 DNA sequence: TGTGCCACCAGCAGTATATCTAGGGGCTCCTACAATGAGCAGTTCTTC. Amino acid sequence: CATSSISRGSYNEQFF.

This clonotype occurred many times. This chain connects TRBV14 to TRBJ1-2; D ambiguous. The CDR3 is made up of 13 amino acids. Germline CDR1 SGHDN, CDR2 FVKESK. Trimming removed 1 base from V and 1 base from J, with 4 bases in between. CDR3 loop: CASSQAHNYGYTF. The CDR3 region has the DNA TGTGCCAGCAGCCAAGCCCATAACTATGGCTACACCTTC.

The sample holds many counts of this clonotype. This chain connects TRBV7-2 to TRBJ1-1; a weak D match, TRBD1 (5 bases). Germline loops: CDR1 SGHTA, CDR2 FQGNSA. V was clipped by 5 bases and J by 8 bases, with 15 bases between them. The CDR3 is 13 residues long. For the CDR3, the DNA is TGTGCCAGCAGCCGAGAGAGGTACAGGGAAGCTTTCTTT. It yields the protein CASSRERYREAFF.

This clonotype was seen more than once but under ten times. CDR3 residues: CATSDPNAQTDTQYF. The CDR3 nucleotides are TGTGCCACCAGTGACCCAAACGCTCAGACAGATACGCAGTATTTT. The chain is built from TRBV24-1 and TRBJ2-3, with D unresolved. Germline V CDR1 and CDR2: KGHDR, SFDVKD. Trimming removed 4 bases at V and 3 bases at J, with 13 bases between. The CDR3 loop spans 15 amino acids.

This clonotype is judged medium-sized. The chain combines TRBV27 with TRBJ1-5, with D possibly TRBD1 on 5 matching bases. Germline-derived CDR1 and CDR2 are MNHEY and SMNVEV (reference sequence). The ends were cut back, 2 bases at V and 1 base at J, with 12 bases in the middle. The length of the CDR3 is 16 residues. CDR3 amino acids: CASSLRGDGSNQPQHF. For the CDR3, the DNA is TGTGCCAGCAGTTTACGGGGGGATGGGAGCAATCAGCCCCAGCATTTT.

The rearrangement joins TRBV4-1 to TRBJ2-7; maybe TRBD2 (5 bases). V was cut by 4 bases and J by 2 bases, with 9 bases left in between. This CDR3 has 13 residues. The germline gives CDR1 MGHRA, CDR2 YSYEKL. The CDR3 bases are TGCGCCAGCAGCCCCGGGATCACCTACGAGCAGTACTTC. Amino acids: CASSPGITYEQYF.

A few counts support this clonotype. The V and J genes are TRBV4-2 and TRBJ2-3; 8 nucleotides agree with TRBD2. V lost 0 bases to trimming and J lost 5 bases; unmatched junction nucleotides: 10. This CDR3 comprises 17 residues. Germline V gives CDR1 LGHNA, CDR2 YNFKEQ. The DNA of the CDR3 is TGTGCCAGCAGCCAAGAAGGCAGCGGGGGAGGGTTAGATACGCAGTATTTT. Its protein product is CASSQEGSGGGLDTQYF.

This clonotype was seen repeatedly, ten times or more. This may be a read error, as it is one base from a much larger clone. The J gene is TRBJ1-2, the V gene TRBV7-9; D unclear. CDR1 and CDR2 from the germline V gene are SEHNR and FQNEAQ (reference sequence). This CDR3 has 15 residues. CDR3 in DNA: TGTGCCAGCAGCTTAGATGGAGGAGCTAACTATGGCGACACCTTC. It specifies CASSLDGGANYGDTF.

This clonotype was observed many times. Here the CDR3 DNA reads TGTGCCAGCAGCTTAAGGGACAGGGGGCGCGGGGGGGGCTTCAATGAGCAGTTCTTC. Its protein product is CASSLRDRGRGGGFNEQFF. The V call is TRBV7-8, the J call TRBJ2-1; 12 bases map to TRBD1. CDR3 size: 19 residues. With 2 bases clipped from V and 6 bases from J, the junction kept 14 bases outside the gene matches. Germline values: CDR1 SGHVS, CDR2 FQNEAQ.

The chain recombines TRBV10-3 with TRBJ2-2, with D tentatively TRBD1 or TRBD2 (5 bases each). Trimming removed 9 bases from V and 5 bases from J, with 13 bases in between. This CDR3 is built from 13 residues. Germline values: CDR1 ENHRY, CDR2 SYGVKD. CDR3 amino acids: CAMWDGGTGELFF. The CDR3 bases are TGTGCCATGTGGGACGGCGGGACCGGGGAGCTGTTTTTT.

This clonotype was counted ten times or more. The chain is built from TRBV20-1 and TRBJ2-3; 11 nucleotides match TRBD2. The J segment lost 5 bases and the V segment lost 5 bases, leaving 9 bases of the junction unmatched. CDR1 DFQATT and CDR2 SNEGSKA come from the germline V gene (reference sequence). This CDR3 has 15 residues. The CDR3 region is CSALETSGAGDTQYF. The CDR3 DNA is TGCAGTGCTTTGGAGACTAGCGGGGCGGGAGATACGCAGTATTTT.

For the CDR3, the DNA is TGTGCCAGCAGCTTAAGGCAGACGAACACTGAAGCTTTCTTT. Its translation: CASSLRQTNTEAFF. The chain recombines TRBV7-9 with TRBJ1-1; D is undetermined. Trimming removed 2 bases at V and 1 base at J, with 8 bases between. Germline V lookup: CDR1 SEHNR, CDR2 FQNEAQ (reference sequence). The length of the CDR3 is 14 residues.

This clonotype was counted many times. This chain links TRBV2 with TRBJ2-7; 7 nucleotides match TRBD1. CDR1 and CDR2 (germline): SNHLY, FYNNEI. The CDR3 runs to 14 residues. Unmatched junction bases numbered 8, after V lost 5 bases and J lost 4 bases. The CDR3 spells CASSSDRVGYEQYF. The CDR3 region has the DNA TGTGCCAGCAGTTCCGACAGGGTAGGATACGAGCAGTACTTC.

The sample holds many counts of this clonotype. J is TRBJ2-3 and V is TRBV2, with D perhaps TRBD1 (5 bases). The V and J ends lost 5 bases and 0 bases respectively, with 12 bases between them. Germline CDR1 reads SNHLY; CDR2 reads FYNNEI. The CDR3 extends over 15 amino acids. The CDR3 region is CASSLDSSSTDTQYF. DNA for the CDR3: TGTGCCAGCAGTCTAGACAGCTCTAGCACAGATACGCAGTATTTT.

This clonotype was observed a handful of times. The chain uses TRBV5-5 and TRBJ2-2; maybe TRBD2 (5 bases). Germline V gives CDR1 SGHKS, CDR2 YYEKEE (reference sequence). The CDR3 totals 14 residues. Trimming removed 0 bases at V and 14 bases at J, with 17 bases between. In DNA form, the CDR3 reads TGTGCCAGCAGCTTGGTAGGCTTGGCCGGGAAACTGTTTTTT. Translated, it gives CASSLVGLAGKLFF.

This clonotype was seen repeatedly, ten times or more. This chain joins TRBV5-6 and TRBJ1-2; D is uncertain. Germline V CDR1 and CDR2: SGHDT, YYEEEE. V lost 0 bases and J 2 bases, leaving 14 bases between the germline ends. CDR3 length: 16 amino acids. The CDR3 nucleotides read TGTGCCAGCAGCTTGGGTCCCGACCCCCGCAACTATGGCTACACCTTC. It is translated as CASSLGPDPRNYGYTF.

This clonotype showed up many times. This CDR3 reads CASSWTGDQPQHF. CDR3 sequence (DNA): TGTGCCAGCAGCTGGACAGGGGATCAGCCCCAGCATTTT. J is TRBJ1-5 and V is TRBV6-1; 9 bases agree with TRBD1. The germline V gene encodes CDR1 MNHNS and CDR2 SASEGT. The CDR3 has 13 amino acids. V lost 6 bases, J lost 5 bases, and 2 bases stayed unmatched.

This clonotype has at least ten counts. The V gene is TRBV7-9, the J gene TRBJ1-2; no reliable D call. CDR1 is SEHNR, CDR2 FQNEAQ, per germline (reference sequence). V was clipped by 2 bases and J by 5 bases, with 9 bases between them. The length of the CDR3 is 13 residues. CDR3 sequence: CASSLSRAYGYTF. The DNA for the CDR3 is TGTGCCAGCAGCTTATCCAGAGCGTATGGCTACACCTTC.

This clonotype was picked up a small number of times. The V call is TRBV3-1, the J call TRBJ2-2; 7 bases map to TRBD2. This CDR3 is 16 amino acids long. J was trimmed by 1 base and V by 0 bases; bases with no gene match: 2. CDR1 is LGHDT, CDR2 YNNKEL, per germline (reference sequence). CDR3 region: CASSQDRGENTGELFF. CDR3 nucleotide sequence: TGTGCCAGCAGCCAAGATCGGGGGGAGAACACCGGGGAGCTGTTTTTT.

This clonotype appeared many times. This chain connects TRBV7-2 to TRBJ1-5; D is unresolved. V dropped 1 base and J dropped 0 bases, with 10 bases sitting between them. This CDR3 is built from 16 residues. Germline-derived CDR1 and CDR2 are SGHTA and FQGNSA. The CDR3 DNA reads as TGTGCCAGCAGCTTAGGAGCATTTCATAGCAATCAGCCCCAGCATTTT. Its translation: CASSLGAFHSNQPQHF.

This clonotype showed up just a few times. The chain joins TRBV6-5 to TRBJ2-6; no clear D. CDR1 and CDR2 (germline): MNHEY, SVGAGI. CDR3 length: 16 amino acids. Trimming took 6 bases from V and 0 from J, leaving 12 bases between them. This CDR3 reads CASRSGRSSGANVLTF. The CDR3 nucleotides are TGTGCCAGCAGGTCAGGTCGCAGCTCTGGGGCCAACGTCCTGACTTTC.

The J gene is TRBJ2-2, the V gene TRBV18; D is unclear. The CDR3 is made up of 15 amino acids. The V gene's germline CDR1 is KGHSH and CDR2 LQKENI. The V end lost 3 bases, the J end lost 5 bases, and 13 bases lay between the germline ends. The CDR3: CASSPEQDGTGELFF. CDR3 DNA sequence: TGTGCCAGCTCACCGGAGCAGGACGGAACCGGGGAGCTGTTTTTT.

This clonotype was counted many times. The chain combines TRBV5-1 with TRBJ2-5; 10 positions match TRBD2. The CDR3 has 16 residues. Trimming took 2 bases from V and 2 from J; bases not matched to a gene: 6. Germline V gene data show CDR1 as SGHRS and CDR2 as YFSETQ. CDR3 sequence: CASSLHIAGGQETQYF. In nucleotides, the CDR3 is TGCGCCAGCAGCTTACATATAGCGGGGGGACAAGAGACCCAGTACTTC.